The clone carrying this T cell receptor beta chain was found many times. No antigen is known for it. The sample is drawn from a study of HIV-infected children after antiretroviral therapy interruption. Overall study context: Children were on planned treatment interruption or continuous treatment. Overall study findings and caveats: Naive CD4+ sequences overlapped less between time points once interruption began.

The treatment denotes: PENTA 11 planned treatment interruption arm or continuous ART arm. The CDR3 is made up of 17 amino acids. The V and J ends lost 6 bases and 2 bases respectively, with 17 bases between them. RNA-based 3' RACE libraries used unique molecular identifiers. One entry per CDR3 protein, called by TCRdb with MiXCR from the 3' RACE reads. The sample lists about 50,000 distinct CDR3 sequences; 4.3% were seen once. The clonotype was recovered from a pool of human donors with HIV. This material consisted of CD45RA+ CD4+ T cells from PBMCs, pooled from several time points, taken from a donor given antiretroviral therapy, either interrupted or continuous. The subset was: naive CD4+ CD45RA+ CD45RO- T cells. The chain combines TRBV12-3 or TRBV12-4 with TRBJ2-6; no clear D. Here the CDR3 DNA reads TGTGCCAGCAGCCCCGAAGGGTCGTACCCTGGGGCCAACGTCCTGACTTTC. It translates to CASSPEGSYPGANVLTF.